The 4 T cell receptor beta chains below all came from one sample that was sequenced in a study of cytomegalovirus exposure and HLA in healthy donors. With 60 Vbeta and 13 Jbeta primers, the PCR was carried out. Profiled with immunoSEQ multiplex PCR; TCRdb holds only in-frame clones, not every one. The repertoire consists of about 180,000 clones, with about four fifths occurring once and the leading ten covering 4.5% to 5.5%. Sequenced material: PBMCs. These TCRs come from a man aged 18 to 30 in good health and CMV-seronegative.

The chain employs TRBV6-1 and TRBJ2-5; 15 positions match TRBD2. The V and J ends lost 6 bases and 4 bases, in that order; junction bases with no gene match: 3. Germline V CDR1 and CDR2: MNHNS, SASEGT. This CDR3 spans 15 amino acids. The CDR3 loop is CASSAGLAGGETQYF. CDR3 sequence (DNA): TGTGCCAGCAGCGCGGGACTAGCGGGAGGAGAGACCCAGTACTTC.

The CDR3 sequence is CTSSRLAGAYTDTQYF. The CDR3 bases are TGCACCAGCAGCCGTCTAGCGGGGGCCTACACAGATACGCAGTATTTT. The chain carries TRBV1 and TRBJ2-3; TRBD2 reflects the table's D call only, with no check against the DNA. TRBV1 has pseudogene status. The CDR3 sequence is 16 residues long.

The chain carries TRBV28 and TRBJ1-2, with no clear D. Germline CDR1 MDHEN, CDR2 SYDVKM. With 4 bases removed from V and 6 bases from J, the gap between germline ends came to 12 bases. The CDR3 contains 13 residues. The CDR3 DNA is TGTGCCAGCAGTTCTGCACAGTTTAATGGCTACACCTTC. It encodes CASSSAQFNGYTF.

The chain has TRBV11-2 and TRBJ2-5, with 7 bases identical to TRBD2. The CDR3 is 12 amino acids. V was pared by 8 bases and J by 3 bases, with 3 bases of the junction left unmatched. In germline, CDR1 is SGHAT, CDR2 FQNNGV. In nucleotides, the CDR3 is TGTGCCAGCTGCGGGAGTGAAGAGACCCAGTACTTC. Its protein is CASCGSEETQYF.